This T cell receptor (beta chain) was sequenced during a study of control samples from healthy donors and cancer patients. Data came from immunoSEQ multiplex PCR; TCRdb stores just in-frame clones and leaves some out. The table has about 140,000 clones, around nine tenths seen once. The CDR3 is made up of 16 amino acids. Germline V gives CDR1 MNHEY, CDR2 SVGAGI. The trim removed 4 bases at V and 7 bases at J, leaving 11 bases unmatched. V usage is TRBV6-5 and J usage is TRBJ2-1; 9 nucleotides match TRBD2. This TCR derives from a man aged 30 to 45 in good health. Sequences were obtained from blood. CDR3 DNA: TGTGCCAGCAGTTCCCTTCTGGCTAGCGGGATGAATGAGCAGTTCTTC. This translates into CASSSLLASGMNEQFF.